This T cell receptor (beta chain) was recovered during a study of shared clonotypes between healthy human individuals. Assay: immunoSEQ multiplex PCR; the TCRdb copy retains only in-frame clones and omits some. The repertoire holds millions of clones, 90% to 95% seen once, with around 0.13% in the top ten. The sequenced sample was naive CD4+ T cells sorted from blood. Subset meaning: CD45RA+ positively selected. The receptor was derived from a man aged 18 to 30 in good health.

Written as DNA, the CDR3 is TGTGCCAGCAGTTACCCCGGGACAGGGGGGGAAAAACTGTTTTTT. It translates to CASSYPGTGGEKLFF. The chain carries TRBV6-6 and TRBJ1-4; 11 nucleotides align to TRBD1. CDR3 length: 15 amino acids. V trimming: 2 bases; J trimming: 8 bases; junction bases outside the gene matches: 4. Per germline, CDR1 MNHNY and CDR2 SVGAGI (reference sequence).